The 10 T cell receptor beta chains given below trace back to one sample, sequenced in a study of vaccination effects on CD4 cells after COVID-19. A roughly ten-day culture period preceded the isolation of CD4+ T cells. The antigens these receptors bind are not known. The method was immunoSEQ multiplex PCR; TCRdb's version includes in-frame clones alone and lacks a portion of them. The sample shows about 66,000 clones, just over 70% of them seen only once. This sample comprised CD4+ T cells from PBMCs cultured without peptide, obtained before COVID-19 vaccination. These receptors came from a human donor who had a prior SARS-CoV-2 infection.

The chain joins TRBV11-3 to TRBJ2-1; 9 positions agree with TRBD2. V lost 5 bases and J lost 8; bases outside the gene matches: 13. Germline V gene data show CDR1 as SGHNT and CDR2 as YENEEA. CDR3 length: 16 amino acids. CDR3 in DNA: TGTGCCAGCAGCACGTTGGCCGGGACTAGCTCCGATGAGCAGTTCTTC. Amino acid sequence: CASSTLAGTSSDEQFF. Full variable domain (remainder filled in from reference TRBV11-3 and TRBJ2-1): EAGVVQSPRYKIIEKKQPVAFWCNPISGHNTLYWYLQNLGQGPELLIRYENEEAVDDSQLPKDRFSAERLKGVDSTLKIQPAELGDSAVYLCASSTLAGTSSDEQFFGPGTRLTVL.

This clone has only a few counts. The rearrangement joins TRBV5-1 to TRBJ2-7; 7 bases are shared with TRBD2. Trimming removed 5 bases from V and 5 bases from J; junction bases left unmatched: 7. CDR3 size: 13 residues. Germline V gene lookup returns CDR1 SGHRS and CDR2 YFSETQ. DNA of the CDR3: TGCGCCAGCAGACTAGCGAACCAGCACGAGCAGTACTTC. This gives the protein CASRLANQHEQYF.

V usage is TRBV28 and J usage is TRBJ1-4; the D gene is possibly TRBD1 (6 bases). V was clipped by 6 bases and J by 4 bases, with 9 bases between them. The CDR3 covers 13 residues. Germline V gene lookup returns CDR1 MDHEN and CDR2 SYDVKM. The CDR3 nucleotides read TGTGCCAGCAGACGGACAGTTAATGAAAAACTGTTTTTT. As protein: CASRRTVNEKLFF.

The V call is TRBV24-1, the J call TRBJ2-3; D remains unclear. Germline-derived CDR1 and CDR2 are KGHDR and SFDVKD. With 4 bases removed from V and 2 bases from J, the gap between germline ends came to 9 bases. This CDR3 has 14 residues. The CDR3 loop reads CATSDPGYTDTQYF. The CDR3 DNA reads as TGTGCCACCAGTGACCCTGGGTACACAGATACGCAGTATTTT.

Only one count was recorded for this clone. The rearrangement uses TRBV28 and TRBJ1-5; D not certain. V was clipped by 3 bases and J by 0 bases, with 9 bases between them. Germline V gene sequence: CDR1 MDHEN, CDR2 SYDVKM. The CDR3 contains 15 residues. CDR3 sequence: CASSFSDGSNQPQHF. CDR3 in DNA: TGTGCCAGCAGTTTCAGTGACGGTAGCAATCAGCCCCAGCATTTT.

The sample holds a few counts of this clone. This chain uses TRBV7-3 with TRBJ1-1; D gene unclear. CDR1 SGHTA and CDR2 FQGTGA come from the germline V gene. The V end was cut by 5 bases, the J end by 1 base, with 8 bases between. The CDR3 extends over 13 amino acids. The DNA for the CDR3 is TGTGCCAGCAGCGTGTCAACGAACACTGAAGCTTTCTTT. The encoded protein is CASSVSTNTEAFF.

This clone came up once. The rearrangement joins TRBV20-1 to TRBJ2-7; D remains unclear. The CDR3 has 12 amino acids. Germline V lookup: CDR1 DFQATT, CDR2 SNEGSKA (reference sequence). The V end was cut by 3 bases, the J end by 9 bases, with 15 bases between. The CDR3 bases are TGCAGTGCTAGTCTAAATGGACGAGGGCAGTACTTC. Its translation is CSASLNGRGQYF.

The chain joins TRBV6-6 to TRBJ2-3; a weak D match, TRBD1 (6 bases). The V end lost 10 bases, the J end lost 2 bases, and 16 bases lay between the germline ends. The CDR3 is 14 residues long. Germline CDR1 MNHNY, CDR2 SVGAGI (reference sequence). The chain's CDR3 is CATRDRTSTDTQYF. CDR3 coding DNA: TGTGCCACCAGAGACAGGACCTCCACAGATACGCAGTATTTT.

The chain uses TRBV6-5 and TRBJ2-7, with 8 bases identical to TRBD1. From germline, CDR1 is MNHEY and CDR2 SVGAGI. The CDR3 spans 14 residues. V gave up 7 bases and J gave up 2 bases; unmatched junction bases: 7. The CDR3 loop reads CASNTGGRPYEQYF. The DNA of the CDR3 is TGTGCCAGCAACACAGGGGGGAGACCCTACGAGCAGTACTTC.

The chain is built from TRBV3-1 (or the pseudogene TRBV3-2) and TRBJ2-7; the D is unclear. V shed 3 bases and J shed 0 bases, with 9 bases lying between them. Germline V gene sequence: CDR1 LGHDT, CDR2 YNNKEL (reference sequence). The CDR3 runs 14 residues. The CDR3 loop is CASSQYRNSYEQYF. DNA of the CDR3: TGTGCCAGCAGCCAGTACCGAAACTCCTACGAGCAGTACTTC.